The rows below give T cell receptor beta chains drawn from one sample of a study of shared clonotypes between healthy human individuals. Libraries were prepared by immunoSEQ multiplex PCR; TCRdb keeps only in-frame clonotypes and omits some of them. The table shows around 2.5 million clones, with 93% occurring only once. The sample consisted of naive CD4+ T cells from PBMCs. The receptor source for this set is a man between 18 and 29 years old in good health. Some clones in this sample may be carry-over from other donors' samples. The CDR3 runs from the conserved cysteine through the conserved F or W. A D gene is named only where the DNA matches it firmly. Size tells how often a clone was seen (once, few, many) or the class of an expanded clone, and some rows leave it out.

. | TRBJ2-1 | TRBV6-6 | TRBD2 | CASSPVSGSGNEQFF | TGTGCCAGCAGTCCTGTGAGCGGGAGCGGGAATGAGCAGTTCTTC
. | TRBJ2-1 | TRBV14 | . | CASSLYPSLSYNEQFF | TGTGCCAGCAGCCTGTACCCCTCCCTCTCCTACAATGAGCAGTTCTTC
. | TRBJ2-5 | TRBV2 | TRBD1 | CASSRIRQGETQYF | TGTGCCAGCAGTCGAATCCGACAGGGAGAGACCCAGTACTTC
. | TRBJ1-2 | TRBV5-1 | . | CASSLALGGYTF | TGCGCCAGCAGCTTGGCCCTGGGTGGCTACACCTTC
. | TRBJ1-4 | TRBV28 | . | CASFGTKLDEKLFF | TGTGCCAGCTTTGGTACGAAGTTAGATGAAAAACTGTTTTTT
once | TRBJ2-7 | TRBV19 | TRBD1 | CASRRTGGSYEQYF | TGTGCCAGTAGAAGGACAGGGGGGTCCTACGAGCAGTACTTC
. | TRBJ1-1 | TRBV5-8 | TRBD1 | CASSPIGGHTEAFF | TGTGCCAGCAGCCCAATAGGGGGCCACACTGAAGCTTTCTTT
. | TRBJ2-7 | TRBV28 | . | CASSSGLRNSYEQYF | TGTGCCAGCAGCTCCGGACTGCGTAATTCCTACGAGCAGTACTTC
. | TRBJ2-7 | TRBV5-1 | TRBD2 | CASSPGLAGGISYEQYF | TGCGCCAGCAGCCCGGGACTAGCGGGAGGGATCTCCTACGAGCAGTACTTC
. | TRBJ2-3 | TRBV30 | . | CAWSRRGTDTQYF | TGTGCCTGGAGCCGCCGGGGCACAGATACGCAGTATTTT
. | TRBJ2-5 | TRBV29-1 | TRBD2 | CSVGRTSTSGRGETQYF | TGCAGCGTTGGCCGGACCTCGACTAGCGGGAGGGGTGAGACCCAGTACTTC
. | TRBJ2-2 | TRBV4-1 | . | CASSQVPGELFF | TGCGCCAGCAGCCAGGTCCCCGGGGAGCTGTTTTTT
. | TRBJ2-1 | TRBV28 | TRBD2 | CASSPNIGLAGSYNEQFF | TGTGCCAGCAGTCCAAACATCGGACTAGCGGGCTCCTACAATGAGCAGTTCTTC
. | TRBJ1-2 | TRBV6-5 | . | CASSWGESGYTF | TGTGCCAGCAGTTGGGGGGAATCGGGCTACACCTTC
once | TRBJ2-1 | TRBV4-2 | TRBD2 | CASSQEGLAGRDEQFF | TGTGCCAGCAGCCAAGAGGGACTAGCGGGAAGGGATGAGCAGTTCTTC
once | TRBJ2-5 | TRBV6-1 | TRBD1 | CASSGQAQETQYF | TGTGCCAGCAGCGGACAGGCGCAAGAGACCCAGTACTTC
once | TRBJ2-2 | TRBV27 | . | CASSFEGRDPGELFF | TGTGCCAGCAGTTTTGAGGGCAGGGACCCCGGGGAGCTGTTTTTT
. | TRBJ2-5 | TRBV7-9 | . | CASSRISAGLETQYF | TGTGCCAGCAGCCGGATTTCGGCGGGATTGGAGACCCAGTACTTC
. | TRBJ2-7 | TRBV27 | TRBD2 | CASSLSRASGSYEQYF | TGTGCCAGCAGTTTATCGAGAGCTAGCGGGAGTTACGAGCAGTACTTC
. | TRBJ1-4 | TRBV7-6 | TRBD1 | CATRGGAGQDEKLFF | TGTGCCACCAGGGGGGGAGCGGGGCAGGATGAAAAACTGTTTTTT
once | TRBJ1-2 | TRBV5-1 | . | CASSNPGYDGYTF | TGCGCCAGCTCAAACCCAGGGTACGATGGCTACACCTTC
. | TRBJ1-2 | TRBV4-1 | . | CASSHPPRQVYGYTF | TGCGCCAGCAGCCACCCCCCGAGACAGGTCTATGGCTACACCTTC
. | TRBJ2-4 | TRBV28 | . | CASSLGGGVLDIQYF | TGTGCCAGCTCTCTCGGCGGGGGCGTCCTGGACATTCAGTACTTC
. | TRBJ2-3 | TRBV2 | . | CASRGAHF | TGTGCCAGCAGGGGGGCGCATTTT
. | TRBJ2-5 | TRBV28 | TRBD2 | CASSLYIGLAGQETQYF | TGTGCCAGCAGTTTATACATAGGGCTAGCGGGGCAAGAGACCCAGTACTTC
. | TRBJ1-5 | TRBV5-5 | . | CASSLGEFSNQPQHF | TGTGCCAGCAGCTTGGGGGAATTTAGCAATCAGCCCCAGCATTTT
. | TRBJ2-7 | TRBV6-6 | TRBD2 | CASSYPRGGPAYEQYF | TGTGCCAGCAGTTACCCGCGGGGGGGGCCCGCGTACGAGCAGTACTTC
. | TRBJ1-4 | TRBV2 | . | CASSTGTNEKLFF | TGTGCCAGCAGCACAGGTACTAATGAAAAACTGTTTTTT
. | TRBJ1-1 | TRBV2 | TRBD1 | CASRDRVNTEAFF | TGTGCCAGCAGGGACAGGGTGAACACTGAAGCTTTCTTT
. | TRBJ1-6 | TRBV7-9 | . | CASSPGRVNSPLHF | TGTGCCAGCAGCCCGGGAAGGGTAAATTCACCCCTCCACTTT
. | TRBJ2-7 | TRBV7-7 | . | CASSLGDGYSYEQYF | TGTGCCAGCAGCCTAGGGGACGGATACTCCTACGAGCAGTACTTC
. | TRBJ2-5 | TRBV5-1 | TRBD2 | CASSLRVAGAGETQYF | TGCGCCAGCAGCTTGAGGGTAGCGGGAGCTGGAGAGACCCAGTACTTC
. | TRBJ2-7 | TRBV6-1 | . | CASSLQVSEQYF | TGTGCCAGCAGTCTACAGGTCTCCGAGCAGTACTTC
. | TRBJ2-3 | TRBV15 | TRBD2 | CATSGAKLAGATDTQYF | TGTGCCACCAGCGGGGCAAAACTAGCGGGAGCGACAGATACGCAGTATTTT
. | TRBJ2-2 | TRBV9 | TRBD2 | CASSNGLAGGSGELFF | TGTGCCAGCAGCAATGGACTAGCGGGAGGGTCCGGGGAGCTGTTTTTT
. | TRBJ1-2 | TRBV6-5 | TRBD1 | CASSRKQGSNYGYTF | TGTGCCAGCAGTCGGAAACAGGGGAGCAACTATGGCTACACCTTC
. | TRBJ2-3 | TRBV6-5 | . | CASRLGKATDTQYF | TGTGCCAGCAGACTCGGGAAGGCCACAGATACGCAGTATTTT
. | TRBJ1-2 | TRBV6-5 | TRBD1 | CASSLGTGTNYGYTF | TGTGCCAGCAGTCTAGGGACAGGCACAAACTATGGCTACACCTTC
once | TRBJ1-2 | TRBV20-1 | . | CSAPPSGYTF | TGCAGTGCTCCCCCCAGTGGCTACACCTTC
. | TRBJ2-6 | TRBV5-1 | . | CASSLDVRQLENVLTF | TGCGCCAGCAGCTTGGACGTTCGGCAGCTAGAGAACGTCCTGACTTTC
. | TRBJ1-5 | TRBV6-5 | . | CASSYGPYSNQPQHF | TGTGCCAGCAGTTACGGCCCGTATAGCAATCAGCCCCAGCATTTT
. | TRBJ2-5 | TRBV25-1 | TRBD1 | CASSEGGQVFRTQYF | TGTGCCAGCAGTGAAGGGGGACAGGTTTTTCGGACCCAGTACTTC
. | TRBJ1-5 | TRBV5-1 | . | CASSLGSGSNSNQPQHF | TGCGCCAGCAGCTTGGGATCCGGGAGCAATAGCAATCAGCCCCAGCATTTT
. | TRBJ1-1 | TRBV28 | . | CASSAGRPNTEAFF | TGTGCCAGCAGTGCGGGACGCCCGAACACTGAAGCTTTCTTT
. | TRBJ2-2 | TRBV7-3 | . | CASSLTRNWNTGELFF | TGTGCCAGCAGCTTAACGCGGAACTGGAACACCGGGGAGCTGTTTTTT